This T cell receptor (beta chain) was observed in a study of blood T cell repertoires in COVID-19 (dated by TCRdb to the early 2020s). The study in broad terms: Samples covering the acute and convalescent phases of COVID-19 were provided by collaborators in the United States, Italy and Spain. The material from the prospective study consisted of cDNA or gDNA derived from T cells, B-cell-depleted T cells, or PBMCs. The dataset comprised deeply sampled blood TCRbeta repertoires from subjects exposed to, actively infected with, or recovered from COVID-19. The repertoires were made available in a free public database intended to serve as a resource for research on the immune response to SARS-CoV-2. Samples were obtained from the ongoing ImmuneRACE study (first 160 participants) and from 1,000 to 1,500 subjects provided by 6 global collaborators. Nearly every sample came with metadata listing a de-identified subject ID, COVID-19 status, age in years and sex. HLA class I and class II types, where available, came from metadata supplied by the sample provider rather than from assay-based typing.

TCRbeta CDR3 regions were amplified from genomic DNA by means of the immunoSEQ Assay, a bias-controlled multiplex PCR. The original pipeline was this. The number of nucleated cells in each sample was estimated from the amplification of reference gene primers within the assay. Sequence reads were collapsed and filtered to measure the absolute abundance of every unique TCRbeta CDR3 rearrangement. For each sample, productive Simpson clonality was calculated as the square root of Simpson's diversity index across productive rearrangements. TCRdb holds this immuneACCESS table with in-frame rearrangements only. Some clones are missing; in checked studies, unresolved V genes explain under half, and the rest has no known cause. V and J calls and clone size follow that table, whereas D and trimming were derived from the DNA. The sample table records approximately 22,000 clones; around 86% of these occur just once. Over 8% of the sample is held by the ten biggest clonotypes.

On this clone itself: The clone's antigen remains unknown. Per-base quality was not reported, and no clone a single base away is much larger than it.

Collaborating institutions collected whole blood in K2EDTA tubes following their own protocols. Collaborator samples were shipped for TCRbeta analysis as frozen whole blood, isolated PBMCs, or DNA extracted from either sample type. What the authors observed across the whole study: Clinical and demographic metadata were provided uncurated, with the amount varying by source and participant.

V has 4 bases trimmed and J has 9 bases trimmed; junction bases matching no gene number 3. According to the germline V gene (reference sequence), CDR1 reads LGHDT and CDR2 reads YNNKEL. From its cysteine to its phenylalanine, the CDR3 spans 15 amino acids. Of the read, only the CDR3 DNA is kept; its 45 bases are in frame from base 1. The TCR sequence derives from a human donor in a cohort sampled during active COVID-19. The specimen sequenced was peripheral blood. In this chain, TRBV3-1 (or the pseudogene TRBV3-2) is recombined with TRBJ2-1, with TRBD2 identical over 16 junction bases. The nucleotides are TGTGCCAGCAGCCCGGGACTAGCGGGGGGGCTTGAGCAGTTCTTC. It encodes CASSPGLAGGLEQFF.